This T cell receptor (beta chain) was captured in a study of blood T cell repertoires in COVID-19. Sequenced by immunoSEQ multiplex PCR; TCRdb stores in-frame clones only, minus some. The data show fewer than 150,000 clones, with approximately 78% seen just once and less than 5% held by the top ten. The CDR3 loop spans 15 amino acids. Looked up from germline, CDR1 is SGHRS and CDR2 is YFSETQ. The V end lost 1 base, the J end lost 8 bases, and 15 bases lay between the germline ends. The TCR sequence derives from an elderly woman with acute or convalescent COVID-19. Sequenced: peripheral blood. V is TRBV5-1 and J is TRBJ1-4; D is possibly TRBD1 (6 bases). CDR3 DNA: TGCGCCAGCAGCTTGAGTGTCTCAGGGGTGGAAAAACTGTTTTTT. It specifies CASSLSVSGVEKLFF. Using reference TRBV5-1 and TRBJ1-4 for the parts outside the CDR3, the full variable domain is KAGVTQTPRYLIKTRGQQVTLSCSPISGHRSVSWYQQTPGQGLQFLFEYFSETQRNKGNFPGRFSGRQFSNSRSEMNVSTLELGDSALYLCASSLSVSGVEKLFFGSGTQLSVL.